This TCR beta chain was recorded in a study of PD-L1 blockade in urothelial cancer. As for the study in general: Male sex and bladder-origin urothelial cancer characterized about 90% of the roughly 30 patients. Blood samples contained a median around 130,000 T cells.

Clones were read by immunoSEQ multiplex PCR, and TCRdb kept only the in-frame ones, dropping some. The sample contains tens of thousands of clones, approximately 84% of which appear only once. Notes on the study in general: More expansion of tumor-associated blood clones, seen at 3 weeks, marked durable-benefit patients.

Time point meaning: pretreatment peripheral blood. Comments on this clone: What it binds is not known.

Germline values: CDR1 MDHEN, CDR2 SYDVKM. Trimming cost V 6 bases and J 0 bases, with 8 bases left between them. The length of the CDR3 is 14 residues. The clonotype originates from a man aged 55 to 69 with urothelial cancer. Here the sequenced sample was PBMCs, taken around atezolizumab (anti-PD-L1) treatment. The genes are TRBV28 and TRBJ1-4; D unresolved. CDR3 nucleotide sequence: TGTGCCAGCAGCTCAGGTCCAACTAATGAAAAACTGTTTTTT. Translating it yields CASSSGPTNEKLFF.